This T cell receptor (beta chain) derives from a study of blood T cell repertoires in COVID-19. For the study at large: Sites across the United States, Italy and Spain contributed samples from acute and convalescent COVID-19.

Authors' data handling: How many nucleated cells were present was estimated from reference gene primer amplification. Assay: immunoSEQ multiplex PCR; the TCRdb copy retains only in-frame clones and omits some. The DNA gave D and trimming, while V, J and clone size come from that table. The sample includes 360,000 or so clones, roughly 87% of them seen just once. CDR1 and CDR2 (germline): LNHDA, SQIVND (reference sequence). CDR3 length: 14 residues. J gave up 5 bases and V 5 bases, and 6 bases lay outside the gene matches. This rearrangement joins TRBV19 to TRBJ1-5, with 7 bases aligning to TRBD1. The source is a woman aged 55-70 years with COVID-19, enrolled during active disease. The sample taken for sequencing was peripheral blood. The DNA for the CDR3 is TGTGCCAGTAGTCTTCGACAGGGTCATCAGCCCCAGCATTTT. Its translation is CASSLRQGHQPQHF.